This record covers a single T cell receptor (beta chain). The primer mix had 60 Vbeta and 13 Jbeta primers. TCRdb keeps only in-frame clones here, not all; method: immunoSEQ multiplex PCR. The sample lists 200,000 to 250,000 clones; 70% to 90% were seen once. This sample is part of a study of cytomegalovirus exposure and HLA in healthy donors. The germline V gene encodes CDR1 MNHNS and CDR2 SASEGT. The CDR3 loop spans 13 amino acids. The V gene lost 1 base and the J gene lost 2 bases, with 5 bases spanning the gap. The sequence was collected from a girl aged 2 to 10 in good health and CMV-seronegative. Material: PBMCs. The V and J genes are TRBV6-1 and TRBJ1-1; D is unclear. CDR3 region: CASSEVRNTEAFF. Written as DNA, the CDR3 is TGTGCCAGCAGTGAAGTCAGAAACACTGAAGCTTTCTTT.